A selection of T cell receptor beta chains follows, all from one sample in a study of PD-1 blockade in classical Hodgkin lymphoma. Method: immunoSEQ multiplex PCR; TCRdb's copy keeps in-frame clones and lacks some. The sample holds about 29,000 clones, about 85% seen once. This specimen consisted of CD4+ T cells from blood, obtained at baseline. These receptor sequences come from a human donor with classical Hodgkin lymphoma. CDR3s include the opening cysteine and the closing phenylalanine or tryptophan. The D gene is left open where the match is weak.

V	J	D	CDR3
TRBV5-4	TRBJ2-1	TRBD2	CASSLGGRDNEQFF
TRBV25-1	TRBJ2-5	.	CASSGLGVGQETQYF
TRBV6-5	TRBJ1-2	.	CASSSRTDGGYTF
TRBV28	TRBJ1-5	TRBD1	CASSDRVQPQHF
TRBV7-9	TRBJ1-5	.	CASSPGRQPQHF
TRBV30	TRBJ1-2	.	CAWNSANYGYTF
TRBV4-1	TRBJ1-2	.	CASSQESVSRGYGYTF
TRBV2	TRBJ2-3	.	CASSEKRIDTDTQYF
TRBV6-1	TRBJ2-2	TRBD1	CASGGTGWNTGELFF
TRBV10-1	TRBJ1-1	.	CASSDQSREAFF
TRBV6-1	TRBJ2-4	.	CASIGLAKNIQYF
TRBV6-1	TRBJ1-1	TRBD1	CASSDLGQGNTEAFF
TRBV5-4	TRBJ2-7	.	CASSLGGEIYEQYF
TRBV6-4	TRBJ2-5	.	CASARSVGETQYF
TRBV7-2	TRBJ1-4	TRBD1	CASSLYDRVNEKLFF
TRBV11-2	TRBJ2-5	.	CASSPYQETQYF
TRBV7-2	TRBJ2-2	TRBD2	CASSRVGGRGTGELFF
TRBV28	TRBJ2-1	TRBD2	CASSPGTSGYNEQFF
TRBV6-1	TRBJ2-7	.	CASLSQGGRTGEQYF
TRBV6-6	TRBJ1-2	.	CASSYSSALDGYTF
TRBV5-5	TRBJ2-7	TRBD1	CASSLALGQGNHEQYF
TRBV7-2	TRBJ1-1	.	CASSLLQGSTEAFF
TRBV5-4	TRBJ1-2	.	CASSLAGDANYGYTF
TRBV7-9	TRBJ2-1	TRBD2	CASSSRRREGRGNEQFF
TRBV9	TRBJ2-4	.	CASSPQAKNIQYF
TRBV10-3	TRBJ2-1	TRBD2	CAISESRGRTSGDNEQFF
TRBV7-2	TRBJ2-1	TRBD2	CASSFAPFSGSSYNEQFF
TRBV10-3	TRBJ1-1	.	CAISEQKENTEAFF
TRBV11-1	TRBJ2-7	.	CASSSKSGFSSYEQYF
TRBV28	TRBJ2-1	.	CASSSSGTPSYNEQFF
TRBV6-6	TRBJ2-3	.	CASSYSGARTDTQYF
TRBV18	TRBJ2-7	TRBD2	CASSPLEYSGSLPSEQYF
TRBV6-1	TRBJ1-5	.	CASSDRASVAQHF
TRBV27	TRBJ2-7	.	CASSLYRGRKGVGEQYF
TRBV6-1	TRBJ2-1	TRBD1	CASRADRGEQFF
TRBV2	TRBJ1-5	TRBD1	CASKRQGGNQPQHF
TRBV29-1	TRBJ1-1	.	CSVQKNTEAFF
TRBV6-5	TRBJ2-5	TRBD1	CASSRDRGNGETQYF
TRBV2	TRBJ2-7	.	CASSEDPRLYEQYF
TRBV9	TRBJ2-5	TRBD2	CASSVEGTSPQETQYF
TRBV5-4	TRBJ2-3	.	CASSVRTSTDTQYF
TRBV6-1	TRBJ1-2	TRBD1	CASTPTGYYGYTF
TRBV6-6	TRBJ2-1	TRBD2	CASSFGGVYNEQFF